This TCR beta chain was sequenced in a study of blood T cell repertoires in COVID-19. Study as a whole: Nucleic acid was either cDNA or gDNA, and it came from T cells, B-cell-depleted T cells, or PBMCs.

Authors' processing steps: Amplification of reference gene primers was used by the study to estimate nucleated cell counts. Assay used: immunoSEQ multiplex PCR; TCRdb lists only in-frame clones, some missing. The DNA was the basis for D and trimming; V, J and clone size are from that table. The sample shows 110,000 to 150,000 clones, more than 70% of them seen only once. Categorization into cohorts depended on clinical history that participants reported. The germline gives CDR1 KGHDR, CDR2 SFDVKD. V gave up 7 bases and J gave up 6 bases; unmatched junction bases: 7. CDR3 length equals 13 residues. Sequencing was done on a sample of PBMCs or T cells enriched from blood (not recorded which). The receptor comes from a man aged 40-50 years with acute COVID-19. The chain uses TRBV24-1 and TRBJ1-2; 7 nucleotides match TRBD1. The DNA for the CDR3 is TGTGCCACCAGCGGAGGGGGCCGGAATGGCTACACCTTC. Protein product: CATSGGGRNGYTF.